A selection of T cell receptor beta chains follows, all from one sample in a study of CD8 T cells in ankylosing spondylitis. TCRdb fed the 5' RACE reads into MiXCR, producing one record per CDR3 protein. There are about 340,000 distinct CDR3 sequences in the sample; roughly 14% occur only once, and 0.95% to 1.4% lies in the top ten. The sequencing input was blood, either unsorted or a sorted T cell fraction (not recorded which). The receptors originated from a male donor with ankylosing spondylitis or in good health (not recorded which). CDR3s include the opening cysteine and the closing phenylalanine or tryptophan.

12 | TRBJ2-7 | TRBV20-1 | CSADRESYEQYF
12 | TRBJ1-2 | TRBV20-1 | CSARAALYGYTF
15 | TRBJ2-7 | TRBV11-2 | CASSLDQGRTYEQYF
15 | TRBJ1-4 | TRBV14 | CASSLRRGPSEKLFF
16 | TRBJ2-1 | TRBV11-3 | CASSHRGTSGHNEQFF
14 | TRBJ1-1 | TRBV5-6 | CASSAGDRNTEAFF
13 | TRBJ2-3 | TRBV20-1 | CSATSGTTDTQYF
15 | TRBJ1-6 | TRBV20-1 | CSARDGQGEFSPLHF
13 | TRBJ2-3 | TRBV4-1 | CASSQHGTDTQYF
15 | TRBJ2-1 | TRBV6-4 | CASSDSRGGYNEQFF
14 | TRBJ1-3 | TRBV20-1 | CSASRGSSGNTIYF
14 | TRBJ1-5 | TRBV6-5 | CASSDSSFGQPQHF
15 | TRBJ2-3 | TRBV20-1 | CSASSGTTSTDTQYF
15 | TRBJ2-2 | TRBV7-6 | CASSSGTWNTGELFF
16 | TRBJ2-1 | TRBV7-9 | CASSPPRDYSYNEQFF
14 | TRBJ1-1 | TRBV10-3 | CAISEEEGNTEAFF
15 | TRBJ2-1 | TRBV4-2 | CASSRVTSSSDEQFF
17 | TRBJ1-4 | TRBV24-1 | CATSDLKGQGASEKLFF
13 | TRBJ2-1 | TRBV20-1 | CSQGRGGYNEQFF
13 | TRBJ1-1 | TRBV10-3 | CATKGYGDTEAFF
14 | TRBJ2-6 | TRBV12-3/TRBV12-4 | CASNSHSGANVLTF
14 | TRBJ2-1 | TRBV10-3 | CAIRPGDSYNEQFF